Below are 32 T cell receptor beta chains sequenced from a single sample in a study of shared clonotypes between healthy human individuals. Measured with immunoSEQ multiplex PCR; TCRdb has only the in-frame clones, and not every one. The sample lists about 480,000 clones; more than 65% were seen once. The sequenced material came from PBMCs. The receptors shown here come from a woman in her forties in good health. Some clones in this sample may be carry-over from other donors' samples.

The gene calls are TRBV18 and TRBJ2-6; 8 nucleotides match TRBD1. Trimming at V came to 4 bases and at J to 2 bases, leaving 4 bases not matched to a gene. The length of the CDR3 is 16 residues. From germline, CDR1 is KGHSH and CDR2 LQKENI. This CDR3 is CASSLEDRAGANVLTF. The CDR3 DNA sequence: TGTGCCAGCTCACTTGAGGACAGGGCTGGGGCCAACGTCCTGACTTTC.

This clone turned up a few times. The chain uses TRBV6-1 and TRBJ1-5, with D unresolved. With 9 bases removed from V and 5 bases from J, the gap between germline ends came to 14 bases. The germline gives CDR1 MNHNS, CDR2 SASEGT. The CDR3 is 13 residues long. CDR3 loop: CASASGEDQPQHF. The CDR3 nucleotides are TGTGCCAGTGCCTCAGGAGAGGATCAGCCCCAGCATTTT.

J is TRBJ2-2 and V is TRBV5-1, with 7 bases that match TRBD2. V was pared by 0 bases and J by 2 bases, with 4 bases of the junction left unmatched. CDR1 is SGHRS, CDR2 YFSETQ, per germline. The CDR3 runs 16 residues. The CDR3 DNA is TGCGCCAGCAGCTTGGTTGCTAGCGGTAACACCGGGGAGCTGTTTTTT. Amino acids: CASSLVASGNTGELFF.

The chain employs TRBV2 and TRBJ2-1; D gene unclear. Trimming cost V 10 bases and J 5 bases, with 21 bases left between them. Looked up from germline, CDR1 is SNHLY and CDR2 is FYNNEI. CDR3 length: 15 amino acids. CDR3 region: CATSVYQLGDNEQFF. The CDR3 nucleotides are TGTGCCACCAGCGTCTATCAGCTTGGAGACAATGAGCAGTTCTTC.

The gene calls are TRBV6-5 and TRBJ2-7; 12 bases fit TRBD1. The length of the CDR3 is 14 residues. J gave up 6 bases and V 6 bases, and 6 bases lay outside the gene matches. Germline loops: CDR1 MNHEY, CDR2 SVGAGI. The CDR3 coding sequence is TGTGCCAGCAGCCCGGGGACAGGGGGCCTCGAGCAGTACTTC. Its translation is CASSPGTGGLEQYF.

The chain carries TRBV19 and TRBJ2-5, with D perhaps matching TRBD1 or TRBD2 (5 bases each). CDR1 and CDR2 (germline): LNHDA, SQIVND (reference sequence). V shed 5 bases and J shed 2 bases, with 12 bases lying between them. The CDR3 sequence is 14 residues long. The CDR3 spells CASSEGSGQETQYF. The CDR3 DNA is TGTGCCAGTAGTGAGGGGTCGGGGCAAGAGACCCAGTACTTC.

This chain joins TRBV28 and TRBJ1-2, with D possibly being TRBD1 (5 bases). CDR1 MDHEN and CDR2 SYDVKM come from the germline V gene. V was trimmed by 4 bases and J by 3 bases, leaving 12 bases between them. CDR3 size: 14 residues. CDR3 region: CASSSNGAYYGYTF. The CDR3 nucleotides read TGTGCCAGCAGTTCCAACGGGGCCTACTATGGCTACACCTTC.

This sequence joins TRBV18 and TRBJ2-1; 14 positions match TRBD2. Germline lookup yields CDR1 KGHSH and CDR2 LQKENI. CDR3 length: 16 amino acids. Losses at the gene ends were 5 bases for V and 6 bases for J; bases not matched to a gene: 6. CDR3 in DNA: TGTGCCAGCTCAGCCGGACTAGCGGGAGGAACCAATGAGCAGTTCTTC. This translates into CASSAGLAGGTNEQFF.

The V call is TRBV18, the J call TRBJ1-3, with 8 bases that match TRBD1. The CDR3 has 17 residues. The junction had 6 bases not matched to a gene; V was cut back by 2 bases and J by 0 bases. Per the germline V gene, CDR1 is KGHSH and CDR2 is LQKENI. The CDR3 bases are TGTGCCAGCTCACCAAACACCGGGACAGGCTCTGGAAACACCATATATTTT. This sequence encodes CASSPNTGTGSGNTIYF. Full variable domain (rest looked up from reference TRBV18 and TRBJ1-3): NAGVMQNPRHLVRRRGQEARLRCSPMKGHSHVYWYRQLPEEGLKFMVYLQKENIIDESGMPKERFSAEFPKEGPSILRIQQVVRGDSAAYFCASSPNTGTGSGNTIYFGEGSWLTVV.

This sequence joins TRBV15 and TRBJ2-3, with unresolved D. From germline, CDR1 is LNHNV and CDR2 YYDKDF (reference sequence). The CDR3 extends over 13 amino acids. Trimming removed 0 bases at V and 6 bases at J, with 7 bases between. The CDR3 here is CATSRDLMDTQYF. In DNA, the CDR3 is TGTGCCACCAGCAGAGATCTCATGGATACGCAGTATTTT.

The chain is built from TRBV19 and TRBJ1-2, with 9 bases lining up with TRBD1. The CDR3 runs to 17 residues. V was clipped by 6 bases and J by 5 bases; unmatched bases: 16. The germline V gene encodes CDR1 LNHDA and CDR2 SQIVND (reference sequence). The CDR3 DNA reads as TGTGCCAGTAGGAAGATCAGGACAGGGGAAAATGGGTATGGCTACACCTTC. Translation gives CASRKIRTGENGYGYTF. The whole variable domain, remainder taken from reference TRBV19 and TRBJ1-2, is DGGITQSPKYLFRKEGQNVTLSCEQNLNHDAMYWYRQDPGQGLRLIYYSQIVNDFQKGDIAEGYSVSREKKESFPLTVTSAQKNPTAFYLCASRKIRTGENGYGYTFGSGTRLTVV.

The chain is built from TRBV30 and TRBJ1-6; 9 bases map to TRBD1. The CDR3 covers 16 residues. CDR1 GTSNPN and CDR2 SVGIG come from the germline V gene (reference sequence). J lost 7 bases, V lost 1 base, and 8 bases had no gene match. The chain's CDR3 is CAWSADRGSWNSPLHF. The CDR3 DNA reads TGTGCCTGGAGTGCGGACAGGGGTTCTTGGAATTCACCCCTCCACTTT.

This clone was seen only a few times. The chain has TRBV7-9 and TRBJ2-7; weak D call: TRBD2 (6 bases). CDR1 SEHNR and CDR2 FQNEAQ come from the germline V gene (reference sequence). V shed 2 bases and J shed 2 bases, with 13 bases lying between them. This CDR3 is built from 15 residues. The CDR3 DNA follows: TGTGCCAGCAGCTTAAAGGCGGGACCTACCTACGAGCAGTACTTC. Translation: CASSLKAGPTYEQYF.

V and J are TRBV7-2 and TRBJ1-2; no firm D call. V lost 1 base to trimming and J lost 4 bases, with 10 bases between them. The germline gives CDR1 SGHTA, CDR2 FQGNSA. The CDR3 has 14 residues. CDR3: CASSLGRVSYGYTF. As DNA, the CDR3 is TGTGCCAGCAGCTTAGGGAGGGTGAGCTATGGCTACACCTTC.

Concerning this clone itself: The likely explanation is a read error, given a far larger clone one base away. The sample has other DNA sequences that encode this CDR3 too. The chain uses TRBV28 and TRBJ2-2; possibly TRBD1 for D (5 bases). Trimming removed 5 bases at V and 4 bases at J, with 14 bases between. The CDR3 is made up of 15 amino acids. Germline values: CDR1 MDHEN, CDR2 SYDVKM. Here the CDR3 reads CASSLRKGSTGELFF. CDR3 nucleotide sequence: TGTGCCAGCAGTCTTCGGAAGGGGTCCACCGGGGAGCTGTTTTTT.

This chain connects TRBV19 to TRBJ2-5; D perhaps matches TRBD1 (6 bases). Per the germline V gene, CDR1 is LNHDA and CDR2 is SQIVND (reference sequence). The CDR3 loop spans 13 amino acids. The ends were cut back, 5 bases at V and 3 bases at J, with 10 bases in the middle. The CDR3 sequence: CASSPRTEETQYF. CDR3 in DNA: TGTGCCAGTAGTCCCCGGACAGAAGAGACCCAGTACTTC.

This chain uses TRBV7-8 with TRBJ1-4; 7 nucleotides match TRBD1. Looked up from germline, CDR1 is SGHVS and CDR2 is FQNEAQ. Unmatched junction bases numbered 4, after V lost 6 bases and J lost 3 bases. The CDR3 is 14 amino acids. As DNA, the CDR3 is TGTGCCAGCAGTCCCGGGACAGCTAATGAAAAACTGTTTTTT. Protein product: CASSPGTANEKLFF.

J is TRBJ2-2 and V is TRBV29-1; 10 bases are shared with TRBD2. Germline trimming cut 8 bases from V and 2 bases from J; bases unmatched to any gene: 5. The CDR3 loop spans 14 amino acids. Germline V gives CDR1 SQVTM, CDR2 ANQGSEA. The CDR3: CSIIAGGNTGELFF. The CDR3 DNA reads TGCAGCATTATAGCGGGAGGCAACACCGGGGAGCTGTTTTTT.

The V gene is TRBV10-3, the J gene TRBJ1-6, with 8 bases that match TRBD1. This CDR3 comprises 15 residues. Germline assignment: CDR1 ENHRY and CDR2 SYGVKD. With 4 bases clipped from V and 8 bases from J, the junction kept 7 bases outside the gene matches. The CDR3 sequence: CAISVQGAGDSPLHF. CDR3 DNA: TGTGCCATCAGTGTTCAGGGGGCGGGAGATTCACCCCTCCACTTT.

This chain connects TRBV28 to TRBJ2-1, with 8 bases fitting TRBD1. V was pared by 5 bases and J by 1 base, with 7 bases of the junction left unmatched. In germline, CDR1 is MDHEN, CDR2 SYDVKM. The CDR3 has 16 residues. The CDR3 is CASSTRDRSSYNEQFF. In DNA, the CDR3 is TGTGCCAGCAGTACTCGGGACAGGTCGTCCTACAATGAGCAGTTCTTC.

There are a few counts of this clone. The chain is built from TRBV19 and TRBJ2-2; 10 bases map to TRBD1. Germline V gives CDR1 LNHDA, CDR2 SQIVND (reference sequence). The length of the CDR3 is 15 residues. V lost 0 bases, J lost 13 bases, and 8 bases stayed unmatched. As DNA, the CDR3 is TGTGCCAGTAGTATAGACCGGGACAGGGGAACGGCGCTGTTTTTT. The encoded protein is CASSIDRDRGTALFF.

The V call is TRBV15, the J call TRBJ2-7, with TRBD1 identical over 7 bases. V was clipped by 0 bases and J by 5 bases; unmatched bases: 7. The CDR3 covers 15 residues. Germline lookup yields CDR1 LNHNV and CDR2 YYDKDF (reference sequence). CDR3 coding DNA: TGTGCCACCAGCAGAGATCTCCTACAGGGGAACGAGCAGTACTTC. It translates to CATSRDLLQGNEQYF.

This CDR3 is CASSPQGHTGELFF. The CDR3 nucleotides are TGTGCCAGCTCACCACAGGGGCACACCGGGGAGCTGTTTTTT. The rearrangement joins TRBV18 to TRBJ2-2, with D possibly being TRBD1 (5 bases). This CDR3 spans 14 amino acids. V was clipped by 1 base and J by 3 bases, with 6 bases between them. Looked up from germline, CDR1 is KGHSH and CDR2 is LQKENI. Supplemented by reference TRBV18 and TRBJ2-2, the full variable domain reads NAGVMQNPRHLVRRRGQEARLRCSPMKGHSHVYWYRQLPEEGLKFMVYLQKENIIDESGMPKERFSAEFPKEGPSILRIQQVVRGDSAAYFCASSPQGHTGELFFGEGSRLTVL.

The rearrangement links TRBV19 to TRBJ2-7; 11 bases match TRBD1. Germline CDR1 reads LNHDA; CDR2 reads SQIVND (reference sequence). The CDR3 totals 14 residues. Germline trimming cut 9 bases from V and 5 bases from J; bases unmatched to any gene: 9. CDR3 protein: CARNRDRGKNEQYF. CDR3 in DNA: TGTGCCAGGAACCGGGACAGGGGGAAGAACGAGCAGTACTTC.

With regard to this clone: Other DNA sequences of this sample code for an identical CDR3. The V call is TRBV30, the J call TRBJ2-5; TRBD2 aligns across 7 bases. Germline CDR1 reads GTSNPN; CDR2 reads SVGIG (reference sequence). This CDR3 contains 13 residues. V trimming: 3 bases; J trimming: 4 bases; junction bases outside the gene matches: 5. CDR3 DNA: TGTGCCTGGAGCGGTTTAGCGGGAGAGACCCAGTACTTC. Residues: CAWSGLAGETQYF. The full variable domain, with the rest looked up from reference TRBV30 and TRBJ2-5, is SQTIHQWPATLVQPVGSPLSLECTVEGTSNPNLYWYRQAAGRGLQLLFYSVGIGQISSEVPQNLSASRPQDRQFILSSKKLLLSDSGFYLCAWSGLAGETQYFGPGTRLLVL.

V and J are TRBV29-1 and TRBJ1-1; tentatively, D is TRBD1 (5 bases). The germline CDR1 and CDR2 sequences are SQVTM and ANQGSEA. This CDR3 has 13 amino acids. Trimming pared 6 bases from V and 5 bases from J, leaving 16 bases between. The CDR3 reads CSVSTDQRTEAFF. The DNA for the CDR3 is TGCAGCGTATCGACAGACCAGAGGACTGAAGCTTTCTTT.

Concerning this clone itself: Other DNA sequences in this sample translate to the same CDR3. The chain combines TRBV5-1 with TRBJ2-3; 8 bases align to TRBD1. The CDR3 sequence is 16 residues long. With V trimmed by 0 bases and J by 1 base, 4 bases remained unmatched. The germline V gene has CDR1 SGHRS and CDR2 YFSETQ. CDR3 coding DNA: TGCGCCAGCAGCTTGGGGCAGGGGGCAGGCACAGATACGCAGTATTTT. It translates to CASSLGQGAGTDTQYF.

The gene calls are TRBV6-6 and TRBJ2-1, with TRBD2 matching 8 bases. The CDR3 length is 13 residues. With V trimmed by 6 bases and J by 15 bases, 13 bases remained unmatched. Per the germline V gene, CDR1 is MNHNY and CDR2 is SVGAGI (reference sequence). The CDR3 is CASRRPGLGGGFF. The CDR3 coding sequence is TGTGCCAGCAGACGCCCGGGACTAGGGGGGGGGTTCTTC.

This clone appeared once. The V gene is TRBV5-1, the J gene TRBJ2-3; 8 bases agree with TRBD1. The CDR3 extends over 15 amino acids. V was clipped by 1 base and J by 4 bases; unmatched bases: 5. Germline V gene sequence: CDR1 SGHRS, CDR2 YFSETQ. CDR3 protein: CASSLLTGDADTQYF. The CDR3 coding sequence is TGCGCCAGCAGCTTGTTGACAGGGGACGCAGATACGCAGTATTTT.

The chain recombines TRBV11-2 with TRBJ1-1, with D perhaps TRBD1 (5 bases). Per the germline V gene, CDR1 is SGHAT and CDR2 is FQNNGV. Trimming left V 5 bases short and J 3 bases short, with 16 bases between. CDR3 length equals 15 residues. The CDR3 nucleotides read TGTGCCAGCAGCGCCGGCAGGGCTACCCACACTGAAGCTTTCTTT. As protein: CASSAGRATHTEAFF.

The chain couples TRBV4-2 to TRBJ2-1; 12 nucleotides align to TRBD2. CDR1 is LGHNA, CDR2 YNFKEQ, per germline. The CDR3 spans 16 residues. V was clipped by 4 bases and J by 4 bases; unmatched bases: 5. In DNA form, the CDR3 reads TGTGCCAGCAGCCCAGGACTAGCGGGATTATACAATGAGCAGTTCTTC. Protein sequence: CASSPGLAGLYNEQFF.

On this clone: This may come from a read error, since a much larger clone is one base off. The chain couples TRBV6-5 to TRBJ2-7; perhaps TRBD2 as D (5 bases). The V end was cut by 5 bases, the J end by 0 bases, with 8 bases between. The germline V gene encodes CDR1 MNHEY and CDR2 SVGAGI. The CDR3 runs 13 residues. The CDR3 DNA follows: TGTGCCAGCAGTAGGACTCTCTCCTACGAGCAGTACTTC. This translates into CASSRTLSYEQYF.